The 16 T cell receptor beta chains below come from one sample, sequenced in a study of response to subunit inactivated influenza vaccine. MiXCR, run by TCRdb on the RT-PCR reads, gives a single entry per CDR3 protein. The sample holds hundreds of thousands of distinct CDR3 sequences, approximately 17% seen once. This sample comprised CD4+ T cells sorted from PBMCs, obtained less than 25 months after vaccination. These TCRs come from a man in his fifties or sixties who received an inactivated influenza vaccine.

In this sample, this clonotype turned up a few times. This sequence joins TRBV5-1 and TRBJ2-3, with 7 nucleotides matching TRBD1. J was trimmed by 2 bases and V by 9 bases; bases with no gene match: 6. This CDR3 contains 13 residues. Germline lookup yields CDR1 SGHRS and CDR2 YFSETQ. The CDR3 bases are TGCGCCACCAGGGACAGAGACACAGATACGCAGTATTTT. It is translated as CATRDRDTDTQYF.

This clonotype was seen repeatedly, ten times or more. The chain is built from TRBV5-1 and TRBJ2-1; tentative D call: TRBD2 (5 bases). Germline assignment: CDR1 SGHRS and CDR2 YFSETQ. The CDR3 runs 12 residues. Deletions cut 4 bases from V and 9 bases from J, with 11 bases between. For the CDR3, the DNA is TGCGCCAGCAGCCTGGACCGGGGTGAGCAGTTCTTC. Translation: CASSLDRGEQFF.

The chain uses TRBV20-1 and TRBJ1-3, with D tentatively TRBD1 (6 bases). The CDR3 has 14 amino acids. V shed 3 bases and J shed 2 bases, with 11 bases lying between them. Germline V gives CDR1 DFQATT, CDR2 SNEGSKA (reference sequence). CDR3 coding DNA: TGCAGTGCTAGGGAAGGGGGACCTGGAAACACCATATATTTT. It yields the protein CSAREGGPGNTIYF.

This clonotype was picked up one time. The chain links TRBV20-1 to TRBJ2-5, with D perhaps matching TRBD2 (5 bases). This CDR3 is 14 amino acids long. The germline CDR1 and CDR2 sequences are DFQATT and SNEGSKA (reference sequence). V was clipped by 4 bases and J by 4 bases, with 16 bases between them. In DNA form, the CDR3 reads TGCAGTGCTAACTCAGCGTCCCGGGGAGAGACCCAGTACTTC. Protein product: CSANSASRGETQYF.

The V call is TRBV3-1, the J call TRBJ2-7; 9 positions match TRBD1. CDR3 length: 15 residues. V shed 2 bases and J 5 bases; nucleotides not matched to a gene: 7. CDR1 and CDR2 (germline): LGHDT, YNNKEL (reference sequence). The CDR3 DNA reads as TGTGCCAGCAGCCAACGGGACAGGGTATTCGACGAGCAGTACTTC. Protein product: CASSQRDRVFDEQYF.

The chain is built from TRBV5-5 and TRBJ1-2; the match to TRBD1 covers 8 bases. The CDR3 is 16 residues long. With V trimmed by 4 bases and J by 4 bases, 12 bases remained unmatched. Germline CDR1 reads SGHKS; CDR2 reads YYEKEE (reference sequence). Here the CDR3 DNA reads TGTGCCAGCAGCCTACAGAGGCCCGGACAGGGCTATGGCTACACCTTC. Translated: CASSLQRPGQGYGYTF.

The chain joins TRBV20-1 to TRBJ2-7; 9 bases match TRBD1. The J segment lost 2 bases and the V segment lost 3 bases, leaving 5 bases of the junction unmatched. Germline V lookup: CDR1 DFQATT, CDR2 SNEGSKA (reference sequence). This CDR3 contains 14 residues. The CDR3 DNA sequence: TGCAGTGCTAGGAGGGGGACAGGGACCTACGAGCAGTACTTC. It translates to CSARRGTGTYEQYF.

This clonotype was seen ten or more times. The V call is TRBV5-1, the J call TRBJ2-7; 7 bases align to TRBD1. The ends lost 4 bases at V and 6 bases at J; junction bases unmatched: 13. The CDR3 runs to 15 residues. CDR1 SGHRS and CDR2 YFSETQ come from the germline V gene. The CDR3 region has the DNA TGCGCCAGCAGCCGTGAACAGGGGTCGATCTCCGAGCAGTACTTC. It encodes CASSREQGSISEQYF.

The chain links TRBV7-9 to TRBJ2-1; the match to TRBD2 covers 11 bases. V was clipped by 8 bases and J by 9 bases; unmatched bases: 9. The CDR3 is made up of 14 amino acids. Germline CDR1 reads SEHNR; CDR2 reads FQNEAQ (reference sequence). CDR3 DNA sequence: TGTGCCAGCTTCTTAGCGGGGGGGCCGGGTGAGCAGTTCTTC. Translation: CASFLAGGPGEQFF.

This sequence joins TRBV6-2 or TRBV6-3 and TRBJ2-2, with 14 nucleotides matching TRBD2. There are 18 residues in the CDR3. V was clipped by 6 bases and J by 2 bases; unmatched bases: 8. CDR1 MNHEY and CDR2 SVGEGT come from the germline V gene. The CDR3 is CASSQGLAGVTNTGELFF. The CDR3 bases are TGTGCCAGCAGCCAGGGACTAGCGGGAGTTACCAACACCGGGGAGCTGTTTTTT.

The chain employs TRBV9 and TRBJ2-1, with 7 bases identical to TRBD2. V was clipped by 4 bases and J by 2 bases; unmatched bases: 9. Germline V gene lookup returns CDR1 SGDLS and CDR2 YYNGEE. CDR3 length: 16 amino acids. DNA for the CDR3: TGTGCCAGCAGCCCCCGGGGGGACCGGGCCTACAATGAGCAGTTCTTC. This encodes CASSPRGDRAYNEQFF.

This clonotype occurred a few times. This chain connects TRBV6-5 to TRBJ1-1, with D possibly TRBD1 on 6 matching bases. Deletions cut 0 bases from V and 11 bases from J, with 19 bases between. Per the germline V gene, CDR1 is MNHEY and CDR2 is SVGAGI. This CDR3 region has 15 residues. CDR3 DNA sequence: TGTGCCAGCAGTTACTCGAATTGGGACGTCCAGGGGGCTTTCTTT. Translation gives CASSYSNWDVQGAFF.

This clonotype was seen a few times. The rearrangement joins TRBV7-2 to TRBJ2-7; possibly TRBD1 for D (5 bases). The CDR3 runs to 12 residues. Per the germline V gene, CDR1 is SGHTA and CDR2 is FQGNSA. With 0 bases removed from V and 6 bases from J, the gap between germline ends came to 6 bases. In DNA, the CDR3 is TGTGCCAGCAGCTTAGCGGGGCTCGAGCAGTACTTC. Protein product: CASSLAGLEQYF.

The chain carries TRBV6-6 and TRBJ1-1; D unclear. Trimming took 0 bases from V and 7 from J, leaving 9 bases between them. The CDR3 is 13 residues long. Germline-derived CDR1 and CDR2 are MNHNY and SVGAGI (reference sequence). The CDR3, as DNA: TGTGCCAGCAGTTACTCACCTAGCTATGAAGCTTTCTTT. The encoded protein is CASSYSPSYEAFF.

This clonotype has ten or more counts. The CDR3 protein is CASSVVARTLNTGELFF. The DNA for the CDR3 is TGTGCCAGCAGCGTAGTAGCGCGGACCCTGAACACCGGGGAGCTGTTTTTT. The chain carries TRBV9 and TRBJ2-2, with a weak D call TRBD2 (5 bases). The germline V gene has CDR1 SGDLS and CDR2 YYNGEE. Trimming removed 0 bases from V and 1 base from J, with 13 bases in between. The CDR3 runs to 17 residues. Based on the CDR3 plus reference TRBV9 and TRBJ2-2, the full variable domain is DSGVTQTPKHLITATGQRVTLRCSPRSGDLSVYWYQQSLDQGLQFLIQYYNGEERAKGNILERFSAQQFPDLHSELNLSSLELGDSALYFCASSVVARTLNTGELFFGEGSRLTVL.

This clonotype was counted a few times. The chain combines TRBV10-3 with TRBJ1-6; D is uncertain. Germline lookup yields CDR1 ENHRY and CDR2 SYGVKD. With 2 bases removed from V and 7 bases from J, the gap between germline ends came to 6 bases. The CDR3 contains 13 residues. The CDR3 coding sequence is TGTGCCATCAGTGAGCCACTAAATTCACCCCTCCACTTT. This encodes CAISEPLNSPLHF.